This record concerns one T cell receptor (beta chain) sequence. Its antigen is as yet unknown. The data originate from a study of T cell repertoires in cytomegalovirus infection. In the study overall: Public TCR beta signatures marked donors with CMV infection and the matching HLA. Study findings and constraints: Carriers of CMV plus the relevant HLA were identified by cumulative public TCR beta family frequency. Clonotype analysis showed dominance of the ex vivo response by HLA-C-restricted CMV-specific TCR beta clonotypes.

In TCRdb, the reads were re-called with MiXCR into one record per CDR3 protein. There are about 150,000 distinct CDR3 sequences in the sample; 23% occur only once, and approximately 10% lies in the top ten. This TCR was sampled from a human donor in good health (CMV status not recorded). Some clones in this sample may be carry-over from other donors' samples. Sequences were obtained from PBMCs.

The CDR3 coding sequence is TGTGCCAGCAGCTTAGTTTTGACTGAAGCTTTCTTT. Amino acids: CASSLVLTEAFF. The chain couples TRBV7-9 to TRBJ1-1, with no clear D. The CDR3 sequence is 12 residues long. From germline, CDR1 is SEHNR and CDR2 FQNEAQ (reference sequence). V was cut by 1 base and J by 5 bases, with 5 bases left in between.